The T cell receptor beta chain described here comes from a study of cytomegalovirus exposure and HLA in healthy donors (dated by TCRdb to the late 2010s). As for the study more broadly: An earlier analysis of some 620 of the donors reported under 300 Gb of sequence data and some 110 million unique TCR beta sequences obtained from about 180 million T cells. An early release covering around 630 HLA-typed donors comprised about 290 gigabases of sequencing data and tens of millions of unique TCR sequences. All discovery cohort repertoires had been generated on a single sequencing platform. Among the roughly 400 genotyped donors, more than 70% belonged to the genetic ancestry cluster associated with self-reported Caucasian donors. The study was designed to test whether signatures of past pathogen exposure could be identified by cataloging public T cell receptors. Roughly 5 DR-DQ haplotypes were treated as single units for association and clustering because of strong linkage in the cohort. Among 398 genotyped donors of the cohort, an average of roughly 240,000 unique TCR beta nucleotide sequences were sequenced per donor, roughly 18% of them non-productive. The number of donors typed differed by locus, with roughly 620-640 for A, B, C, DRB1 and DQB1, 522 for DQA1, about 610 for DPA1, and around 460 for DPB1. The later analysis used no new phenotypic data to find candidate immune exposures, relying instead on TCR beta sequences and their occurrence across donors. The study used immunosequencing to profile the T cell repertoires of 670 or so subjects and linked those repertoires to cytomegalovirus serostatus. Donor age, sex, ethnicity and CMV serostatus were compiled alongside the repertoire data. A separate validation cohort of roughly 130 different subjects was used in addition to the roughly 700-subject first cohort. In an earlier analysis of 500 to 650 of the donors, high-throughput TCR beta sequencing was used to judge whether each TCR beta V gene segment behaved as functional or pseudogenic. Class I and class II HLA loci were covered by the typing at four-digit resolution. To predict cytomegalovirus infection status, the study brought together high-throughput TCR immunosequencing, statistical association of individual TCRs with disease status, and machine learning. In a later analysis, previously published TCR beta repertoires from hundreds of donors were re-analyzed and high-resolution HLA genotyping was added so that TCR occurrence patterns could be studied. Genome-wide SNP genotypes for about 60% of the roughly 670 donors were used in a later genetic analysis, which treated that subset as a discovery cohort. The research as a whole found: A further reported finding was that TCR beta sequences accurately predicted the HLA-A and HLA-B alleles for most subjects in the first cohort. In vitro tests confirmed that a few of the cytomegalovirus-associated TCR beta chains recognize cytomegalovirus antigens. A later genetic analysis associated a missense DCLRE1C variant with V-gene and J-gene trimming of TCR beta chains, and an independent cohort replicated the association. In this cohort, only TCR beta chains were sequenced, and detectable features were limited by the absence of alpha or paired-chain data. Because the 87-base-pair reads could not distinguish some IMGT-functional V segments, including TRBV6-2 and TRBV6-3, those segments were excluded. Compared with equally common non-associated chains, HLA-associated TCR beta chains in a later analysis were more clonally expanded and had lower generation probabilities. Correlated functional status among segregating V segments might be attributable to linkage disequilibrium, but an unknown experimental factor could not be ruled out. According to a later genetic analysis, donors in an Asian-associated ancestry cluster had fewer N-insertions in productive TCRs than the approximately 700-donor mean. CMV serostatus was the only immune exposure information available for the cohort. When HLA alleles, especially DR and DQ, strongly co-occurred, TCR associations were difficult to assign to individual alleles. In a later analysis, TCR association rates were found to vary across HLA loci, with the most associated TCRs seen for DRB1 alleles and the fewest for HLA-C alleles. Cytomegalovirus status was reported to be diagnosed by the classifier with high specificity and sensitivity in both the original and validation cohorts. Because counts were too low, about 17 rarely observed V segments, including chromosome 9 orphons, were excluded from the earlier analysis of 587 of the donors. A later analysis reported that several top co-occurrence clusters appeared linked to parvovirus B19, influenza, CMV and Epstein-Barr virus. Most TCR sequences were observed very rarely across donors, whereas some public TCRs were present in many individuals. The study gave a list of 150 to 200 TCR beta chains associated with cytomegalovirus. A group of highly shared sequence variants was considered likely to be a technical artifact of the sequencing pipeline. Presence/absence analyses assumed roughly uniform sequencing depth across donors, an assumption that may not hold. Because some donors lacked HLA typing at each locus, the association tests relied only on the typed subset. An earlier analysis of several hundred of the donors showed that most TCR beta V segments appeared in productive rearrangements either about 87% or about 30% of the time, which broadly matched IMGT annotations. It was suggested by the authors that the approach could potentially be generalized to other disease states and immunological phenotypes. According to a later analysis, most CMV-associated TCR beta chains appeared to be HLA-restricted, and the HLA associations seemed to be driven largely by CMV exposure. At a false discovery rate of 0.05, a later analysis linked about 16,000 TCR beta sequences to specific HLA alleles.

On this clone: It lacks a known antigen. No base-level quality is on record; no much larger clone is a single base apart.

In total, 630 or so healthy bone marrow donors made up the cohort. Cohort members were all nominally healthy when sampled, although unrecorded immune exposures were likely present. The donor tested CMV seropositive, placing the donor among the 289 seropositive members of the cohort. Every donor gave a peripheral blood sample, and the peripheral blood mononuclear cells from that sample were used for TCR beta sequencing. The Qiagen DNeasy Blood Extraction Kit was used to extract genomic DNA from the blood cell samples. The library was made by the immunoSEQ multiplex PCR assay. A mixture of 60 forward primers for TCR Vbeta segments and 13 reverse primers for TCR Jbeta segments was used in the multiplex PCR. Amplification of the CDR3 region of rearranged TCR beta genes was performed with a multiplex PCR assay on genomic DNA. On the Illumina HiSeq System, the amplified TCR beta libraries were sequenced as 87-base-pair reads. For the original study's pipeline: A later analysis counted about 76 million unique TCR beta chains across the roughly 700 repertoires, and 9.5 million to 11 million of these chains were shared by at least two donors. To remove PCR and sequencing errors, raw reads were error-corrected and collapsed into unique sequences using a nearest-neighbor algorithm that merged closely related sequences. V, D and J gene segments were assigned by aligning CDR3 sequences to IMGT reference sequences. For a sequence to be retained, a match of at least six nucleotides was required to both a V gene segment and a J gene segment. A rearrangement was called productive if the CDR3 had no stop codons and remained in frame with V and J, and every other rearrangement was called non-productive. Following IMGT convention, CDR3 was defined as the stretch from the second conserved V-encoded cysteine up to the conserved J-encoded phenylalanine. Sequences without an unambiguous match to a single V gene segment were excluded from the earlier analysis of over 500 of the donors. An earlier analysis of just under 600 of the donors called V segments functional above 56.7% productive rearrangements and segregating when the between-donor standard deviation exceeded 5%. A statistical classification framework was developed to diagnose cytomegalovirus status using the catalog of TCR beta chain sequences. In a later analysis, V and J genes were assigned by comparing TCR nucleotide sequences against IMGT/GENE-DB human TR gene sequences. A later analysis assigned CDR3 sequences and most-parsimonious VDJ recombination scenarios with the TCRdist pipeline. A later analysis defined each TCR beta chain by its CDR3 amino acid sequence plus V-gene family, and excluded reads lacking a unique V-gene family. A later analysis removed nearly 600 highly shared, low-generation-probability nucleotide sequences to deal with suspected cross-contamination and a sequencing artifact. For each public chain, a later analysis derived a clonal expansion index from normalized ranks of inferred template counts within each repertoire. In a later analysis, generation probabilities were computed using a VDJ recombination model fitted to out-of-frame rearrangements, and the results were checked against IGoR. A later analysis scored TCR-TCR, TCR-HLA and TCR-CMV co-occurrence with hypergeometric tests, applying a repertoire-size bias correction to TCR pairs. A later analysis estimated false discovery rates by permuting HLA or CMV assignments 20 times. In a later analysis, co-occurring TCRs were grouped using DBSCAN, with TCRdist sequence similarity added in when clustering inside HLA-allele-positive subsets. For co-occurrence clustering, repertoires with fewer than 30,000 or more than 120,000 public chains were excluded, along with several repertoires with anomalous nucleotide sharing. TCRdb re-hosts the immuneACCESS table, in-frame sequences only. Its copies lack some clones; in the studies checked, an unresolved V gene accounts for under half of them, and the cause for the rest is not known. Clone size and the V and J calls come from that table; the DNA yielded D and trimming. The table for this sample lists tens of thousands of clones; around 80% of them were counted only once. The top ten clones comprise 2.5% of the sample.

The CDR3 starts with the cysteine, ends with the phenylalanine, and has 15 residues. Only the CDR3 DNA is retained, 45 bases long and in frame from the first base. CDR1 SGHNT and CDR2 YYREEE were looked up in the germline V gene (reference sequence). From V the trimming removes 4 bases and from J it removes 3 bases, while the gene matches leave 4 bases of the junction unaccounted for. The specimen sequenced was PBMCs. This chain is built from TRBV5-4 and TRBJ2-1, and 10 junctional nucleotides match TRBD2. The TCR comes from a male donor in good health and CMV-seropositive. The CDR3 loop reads CASSRTSGVYNEQFF. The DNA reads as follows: TGTGCCAGCAGCCGTACTAGCGGGGTCTACAATGAGCAGTTCTTC.